Below are 12 T cell receptor beta chains sequenced from a single sample in a study of OX40 agonist ivuxolimab in advanced cancers. The data were produced by immunoSEQ multiplex PCR, yet TCRdb's version contains in-frame clones alone and is incomplete. In the table there are approximately 130,000 clones, under 95% of which are singletons. The source was CD4+ or CD8+ T cells sorted from blood, collected in a trial of the OX40 agonist ivuxolimab. All receptors derive from an adult with an advanced solid tumor such as melanoma, head and neck, liver or kidney cancer.

The chain recombines TRBV29-1 with TRBJ2-1; 10 positions agree with TRBD2. Unmatched junction bases numbered 5, after V lost 4 bases and J lost 2 bases. The CDR3 contains 15 residues. The germline CDR1 and CDR2 sequences are SQVTM and ANQGSEA. The CDR3 DNA reads as TGCAGCGTTGTTCCCCTAGCGGGAGCCTACAATGAGCAGTTCTTC. Protein: CSVVPLAGAYNEQFF.

The V call is TRBV6-1, the J call TRBJ1-4; 11 bases are a match to TRBD1. Trimming took 5 bases from V and 4 from J; bases not matched to a gene: 3. The CDR3 runs to 15 residues. The germline CDR1 and CDR2 sequences are MNHNS and SASEGT. This CDR3 is CASSRTGGLNEKLFF. CDR3 nucleotide sequence: TGTGCCAGCAGTAGGACAGGGGGCCTTAATGAAAAACTGTTTTTT.

The chain carries TRBV4-3 and TRBJ2-1; D not certain. Germline V CDR1 and CDR2: LGHNA, YSLEER. V was shortened by 4 bases and J by 0 bases, with 10 bases between the two germline ends. This CDR3 has 15 residues. CDR3 nucleotides: TGCGCCAGCAGCCGCCCCGGAAGCTCCTACAATGAGCAGTTCTTC. It yields the protein CASSRPGSSYNEQFF.

This chain links TRBV5-1 with TRBJ1-5, with D perhaps matching TRBD1 (6 bases). Germline V gene sequence: CDR1 SGHRS, CDR2 YFSETQ. V was clipped by 2 bases and J by 6 bases, with 15 bases between them. The CDR3 has 15 amino acids. CDR3 protein: CASSFDGGAVQPQHF. CDR3 DNA sequence: TGCGCCAGCAGCTTTGATGGGGGGGCGGTTCAGCCCCAGCATTTT.

The genes are TRBV2 and TRBJ1-5; 9 positions match TRBD1. This CDR3 comprises 14 residues. V shed 5 bases, J shed 3 bases, and the junction held 2 bases outside the gene matches. Per germline, CDR1 SNHLY and CDR2 FYNNEI. CDR3 region: CASSRTGANQPQHF. CDR3 nucleotide sequence: TGTGCCAGCAGTCGGACAGGGGCCAATCAGCCCCAGCATTTT.

The V gene is TRBV5-6, the J gene TRBJ2-3; D call uncertain. Trimming cost V 4 bases and J 0 bases, with 3 bases left between them. Germline CDR1 reads SGHDT; CDR2 reads YYEEEE. This CDR3 is built from 12 residues. CDR3 coding DNA: TGTGCCAGCAGCGTTAGCACAGATACGCAGTATTTT. Translating gives CASSVSTDTQYF. The full variable domain, rest sourced from reference TRBV5-6 and TRBJ2-3, is DAGVTQSPTHLIKTRGQQVTLRCSPKSGHDTVSWYQQALGQGPQFIFQYYEEEERQRGNFPDRFSGHQFPNYSSELNVNALLLGDSALYLCASSVSTDTQYFGPGTRLTVL.

V is TRBV6-5 and J is TRBJ1-5, with 9 bases identical to TRBD1. CDR1 MNHEY and CDR2 SVGAGI come from the germline V gene. The CDR3 totals 13 residues. After removal of 5 bases from V and 7 bases from J, the junction contained 3 bases not matched to a gene. This CDR3 is CASSDRGNQPQHF. The CDR3 DNA is TGTGCCAGCAGTGACAGGGGGAACCAGCCCCAGCATTTT.

The chain is built from TRBV10-3 and TRBJ2-2; 8 positions match TRBD2. V lost 6 bases, J lost 0 bases, and 6 bases stayed unmatched. The CDR3 extends over 16 amino acids. Germline V gene sequence: CDR1 ENHRY, CDR2 SYGVKD. The CDR3 DNA reads TGTGCCATCAGCGAGGGGGGACTAGCGAACACCGGGGAGCTGTTTTTT. This translates into CAISEGGLANTGELFF.

The gene calls are TRBV2 and TRBJ2-1; 9 bases are shared with TRBD2. Germline V gives CDR1 SNHLY, CDR2 FYNNEI. This CDR3 spans 15 amino acids. The V gene end was trimmed by 4 bases and the J gene end by 5 bases; junction bases not matched to a gene: 6. CDR3 in DNA: TGTGCCAGCAGTGTTCGAGCTAGCGGGAACAATGAGCAGTTCTTC. This codes for CASSVRASGNNEQFF.

The rearrangement joins TRBV9 to TRBJ1-1; TRBD1 is a possible D gene (6 bases). Germline-derived CDR1 and CDR2 are SGDLS and YYNGEE. This CDR3 has 14 amino acids. The V gene lost 4 bases and the J gene lost 1 base, with 11 bases spanning the gap. The CDR3 DNA follows: TGTGCCAGCAGCCTCCAGGGGCCGAACACTGAAGCTTTCTTT. Translating gives CASSLQGPNTEAFF.

The chain couples TRBV5-1 to TRBJ2-5, with a possible D match to TRBD1 (5 bases). Trimming pared 1 base from V and 4 bases from J, leaving 17 bases between. Germline loops: CDR1 SGHRS, CDR2 YFSETQ. The CDR3 sequence is 16 residues long. The CDR3 protein is CASSLSAGRVLETQYF. The CDR3 DNA follows: TGCGCCAGCAGCTTGTCTGCTGGCAGGGTCCTAGAGACCCAGTACTTC.

This clone was seen once. The sample contains more than one DNA sequence encoding this CDR3. The chain employs TRBV5-1 and TRBJ1-4; D remains unclear. This CDR3 spans 15 amino acids. From germline, CDR1 is SGHRS and CDR2 YFSETQ. The ends were cut back, 0 bases at V and 0 bases at J, with 6 bases in the middle. CDR3 sequence (DNA): TGCGCCAGCAGCTTGGACGTAGCAACTAATGAAAAACTGTTTTTT. It encodes CASSLDVATNEKLFF.